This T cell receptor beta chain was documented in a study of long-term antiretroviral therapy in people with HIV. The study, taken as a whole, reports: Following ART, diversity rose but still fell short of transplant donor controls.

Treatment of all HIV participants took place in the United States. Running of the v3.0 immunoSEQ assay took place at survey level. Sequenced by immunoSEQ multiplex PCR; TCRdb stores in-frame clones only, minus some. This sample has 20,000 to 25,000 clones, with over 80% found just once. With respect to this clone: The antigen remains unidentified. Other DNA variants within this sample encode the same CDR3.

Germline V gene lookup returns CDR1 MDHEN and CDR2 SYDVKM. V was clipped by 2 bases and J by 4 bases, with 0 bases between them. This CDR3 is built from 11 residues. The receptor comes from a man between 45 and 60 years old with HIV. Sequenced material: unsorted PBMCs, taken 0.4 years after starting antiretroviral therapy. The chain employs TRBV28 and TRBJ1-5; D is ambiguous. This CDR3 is CASSLNQPQHF. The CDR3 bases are TGTGCCAGCAGTTTAAATCAGCCCCAGCATTTT. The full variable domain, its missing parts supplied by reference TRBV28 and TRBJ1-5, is DVKVTQSSRYLVKRTGEKVFLECVQDMDHENMFWYRQDPGLGLRLIYFSYDVKMKEKGDIPEGYSVSREKKERFSLILESASTNQTSMYLCASSLNQPQHFGDGTRLSIL.